Given below is one T cell receptor (beta chain) in context. The data were taken from a study of blood T cell repertoires in COVID-19. Study summary: The study drew acute and convalescent COVID-19 samples from the United States, Italy and Spain.

Looked up from germline, CDR1 is MNHNY and CDR2 is SVGAGI (reference sequence). This CDR3 region has 15 residues. V was pared by 2 bases and J by 10 bases, with 9 bases of the junction left unmatched. Original data processing: Amplifying reference gene primers gave estimates of nucleated cell counts. This table comes from immunoSEQ multiplex PCR, and its TCRdb copy is limited to in-frame clones, with some not included. That table supplies the V and J calls and clone size; D and trimming were determined from the DNA. This table has about 160,000 clones, around 84% appearing once. The sequence was collected from a man between 60 and 75 years old with COVID-19, enrolled during active disease. Material for sequencing was peripheral blood. This sequence joins TRBV6-6 and TRBJ2-1; 9 bases map to TRBD2. CDR3 sequence: CASSYVLSGSGEQFF. The CDR3 nucleotides are TGTGCCAGCAGTTACGTCCTTAGCGGGAGTGGCGAGCAGTTCTTC.